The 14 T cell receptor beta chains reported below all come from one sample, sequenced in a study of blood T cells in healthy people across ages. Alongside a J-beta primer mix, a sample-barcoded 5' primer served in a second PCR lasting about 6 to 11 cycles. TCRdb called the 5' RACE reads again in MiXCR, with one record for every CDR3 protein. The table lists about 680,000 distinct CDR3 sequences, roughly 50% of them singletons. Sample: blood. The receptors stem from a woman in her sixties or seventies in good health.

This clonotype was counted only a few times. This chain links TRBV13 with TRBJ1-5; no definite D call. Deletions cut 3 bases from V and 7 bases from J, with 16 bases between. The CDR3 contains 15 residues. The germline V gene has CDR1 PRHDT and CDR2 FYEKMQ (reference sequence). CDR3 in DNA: TGTGCCAGCAGCTTCAGGCGCCCGGAAGGGCAGCCCCAGCATTTT. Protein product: CASSFRRPEGQPQHF.

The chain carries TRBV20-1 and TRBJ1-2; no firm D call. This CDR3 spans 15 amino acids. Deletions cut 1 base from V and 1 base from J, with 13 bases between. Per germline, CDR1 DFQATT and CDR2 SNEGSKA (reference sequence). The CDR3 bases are TGCAGTGCTAGAGTTGCGACTGGGGTTAACTATGGCTACACCTTC. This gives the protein CSARVATGVNYGYTF.

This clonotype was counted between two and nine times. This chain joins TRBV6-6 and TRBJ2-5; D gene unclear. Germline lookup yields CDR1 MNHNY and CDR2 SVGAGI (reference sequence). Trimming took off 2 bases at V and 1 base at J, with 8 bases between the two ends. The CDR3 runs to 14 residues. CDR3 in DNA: TGTGCCAGCAGTTACGCTGGCCGCCAAGAGACCCAGTACTTC. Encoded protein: CASSYAGRQETQYF.

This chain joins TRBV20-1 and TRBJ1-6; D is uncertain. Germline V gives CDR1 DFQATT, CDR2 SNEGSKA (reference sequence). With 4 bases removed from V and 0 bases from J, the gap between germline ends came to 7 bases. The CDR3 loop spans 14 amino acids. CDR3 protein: CSATGSSYNSPLHF. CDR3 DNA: TGCAGTGCTACCGGATCCTCCTATAATTCACCCCTCCACTTT.

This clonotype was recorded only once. CDR3 residues: CASSSGRLAGGGSYNEQFF. The CDR3 DNA follows: TGTGCCAGCAGTTCGGGGCGTCTAGCGGGAGGCGGCTCCTACAATGAGCAGTTCTTC. This chain uses TRBV12-3 or TRBV12-4 with TRBJ2-1, with TRBD2 identical over 11 bases. The junction had 11 bases not matched to a gene; V was cut back by 4 bases and J by 0 bases. The CDR3 extends over 19 amino acids.

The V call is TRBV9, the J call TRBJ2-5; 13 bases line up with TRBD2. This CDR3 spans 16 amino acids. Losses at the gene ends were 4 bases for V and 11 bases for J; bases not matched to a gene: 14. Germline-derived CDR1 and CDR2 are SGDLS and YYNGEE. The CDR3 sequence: CASSSTGTSGTNKQYF. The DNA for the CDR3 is TGTGCCAGCAGCTCCACCGGGACTAGCGGGACCAACAAGCAGTACTTC.

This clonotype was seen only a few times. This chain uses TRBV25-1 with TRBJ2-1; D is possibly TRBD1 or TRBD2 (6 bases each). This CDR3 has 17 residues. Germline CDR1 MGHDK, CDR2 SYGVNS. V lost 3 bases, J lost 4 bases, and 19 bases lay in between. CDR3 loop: CASSDDRGGGYYNEQFF. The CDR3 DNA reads TGTGCCAGCAGTGATGATAGAGGAGGGGGGTATTACAATGAGCAGTTCTTC.

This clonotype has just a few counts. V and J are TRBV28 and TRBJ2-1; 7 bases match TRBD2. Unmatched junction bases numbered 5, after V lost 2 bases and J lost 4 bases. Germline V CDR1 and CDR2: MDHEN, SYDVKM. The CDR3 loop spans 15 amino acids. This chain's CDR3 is CASSLTGRLYNEQFF. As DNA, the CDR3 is TGTGCCAGCAGTTTAACCGGGAGGTTATACAATGAGCAGTTCTTC.

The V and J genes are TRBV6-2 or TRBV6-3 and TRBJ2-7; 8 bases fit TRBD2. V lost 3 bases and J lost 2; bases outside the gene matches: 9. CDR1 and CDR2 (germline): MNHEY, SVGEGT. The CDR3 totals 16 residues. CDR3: CASSYPPGLGPYEQYF. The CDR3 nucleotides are TGTGCCAGCAGTTATCCCCCGGGACTAGGACCCTACGAGCAGTACTTC.

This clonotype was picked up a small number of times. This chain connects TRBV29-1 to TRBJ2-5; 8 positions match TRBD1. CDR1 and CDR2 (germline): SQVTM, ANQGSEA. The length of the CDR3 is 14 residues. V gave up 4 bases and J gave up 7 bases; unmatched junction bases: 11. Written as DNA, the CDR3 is TGCAGCGTTGTCCCTGACAGGGGCATCGGGACCCAGTACTTC. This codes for CSVVPDRGIGTQYF.

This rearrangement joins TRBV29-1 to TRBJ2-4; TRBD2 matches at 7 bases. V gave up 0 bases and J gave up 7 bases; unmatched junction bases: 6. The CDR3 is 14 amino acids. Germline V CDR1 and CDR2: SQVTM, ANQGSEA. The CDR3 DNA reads TGCAGCGTTGAAGATCTCAGGGAGGGGAACATTCAGTACTTC. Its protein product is CSVEDLREGNIQYF.

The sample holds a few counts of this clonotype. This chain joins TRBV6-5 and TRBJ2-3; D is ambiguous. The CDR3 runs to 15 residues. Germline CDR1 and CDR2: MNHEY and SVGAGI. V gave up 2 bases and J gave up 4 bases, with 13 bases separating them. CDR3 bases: TGTGCCAGCAGTTACGGGAAAACGGTCCCAGATACGCAGTATTTT. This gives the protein CASSYGKTVPDTQYF.

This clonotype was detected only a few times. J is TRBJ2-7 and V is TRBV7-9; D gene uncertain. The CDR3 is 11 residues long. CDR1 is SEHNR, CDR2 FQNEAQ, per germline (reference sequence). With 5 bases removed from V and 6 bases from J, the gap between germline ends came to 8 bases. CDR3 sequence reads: CASSRASEQYF. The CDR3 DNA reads TGTGCCAGCAGCCGGGCGAGCGAGCAGTACTTC.

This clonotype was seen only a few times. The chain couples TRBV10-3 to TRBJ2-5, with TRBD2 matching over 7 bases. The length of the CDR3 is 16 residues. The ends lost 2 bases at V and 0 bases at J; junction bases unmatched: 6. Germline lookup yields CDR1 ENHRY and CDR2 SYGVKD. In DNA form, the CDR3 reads TGTGCCATCAGTGAGAAGACGGGAGGTTACCAAGAGACCCAGTACTTC. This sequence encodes CAISEKTGGYQETQYF.